This entry is about one T cell receptor beta chain. V dropped 7 bases and J dropped 8; count of bases not matched to a gene: 19. The CDR3 covers 16 residues. In germline, CDR1 is SQVTM, CDR2 ANQGSEA. Sequencing was performed with immunoSEQ multiplex PCR; in TCRdb, only in-frame clones are kept and a portion is missing. The table shows 160,000 or so clones, with 75% to 85% occurring only once. This sample was taken from a study of blood T cell repertoires in COVID-19. For the study at large: The United States, Italy and Spain were the sources of the acute and convalescent COVID-19 samples.

The sequence was obtained from a man in his 60s with acute or convalescent COVID-19. The V call is TRBV29-1, the J call TRBJ1-4; 7 bases agree with TRBD1. The sample consisted of peripheral blood. This chain's CDR3 is CSALHPDQGVGEKLFF. The CDR3, as DNA: TGCAGCGCCCTGCACCCTGATCAGGGGGTAGGGGAAAAACTGTTTTTT. The complete variable domain, with remaining parts taken from reference TRBV29-1 and TRBJ1-4, reads SAVISQKPSRDICQRGTSLTIQCQVDSQVTMMFWYRQQPGQSLTLIATANQGSEATYESGFVIDKFPISRPNLTFSTLTVSNMSPEDSSIYLCSALHPDQGVGEKLFFGSGTQLSVL.